These T cell receptor beta chains were read from a single sample in a study of blood T cell repertoires in COVID-19. Sequencing used immunoSEQ multiplex PCR; TCRdb keeps in-frame clones, though not all of them. The sample carries under 95,000 clones, over 70% recorded once. Sequenced sample: peripheral blood. These TCRs come from a man aged 45-65 years with active or convalescent COVID-19. Both conserved end residues are part of each CDR3. Fields, in order: clone size, D gene, V gene, J gene, CDR3 DNA, CDR3 protein. A D gene is named only where the DNA matches it firmly. Not every row has a clone size; where given, it reads once, few, many or a size class.

-	-	TRBV4-3	TRBJ2-4	TGCGCCAGCAGCCAAGAGGAGGGAAACATTCAGTACTTC	CASSQEEGNIQYF
once	TRBD1	TRBV5-4	TRBJ2-7	TGTGCCAGCAGCTCGGGACAGGGGACCTACGAGCAGTACTTC	CASSSGQGTYEQYF
-	-	TRBV27	TRBJ1-1	TGTGCCAGCAGCCAGGGGATGGACACTGAAGCTTTCTTT	CASSQGMDTEAFF
-	TRBD1	TRBV6-2/TRBV6-3	TRBJ2-7	TGTGCCAGCAGTTGGACAGGGACCTACGAGCAGTACTTC	CASSWTGTYEQYF
-	-	TRBV7-9	TRBJ1-4	TGTGCCAGCAGACAGACAGGATCCTTTAATGAAAAACTGTTTTTT	CASRQTGSFNEKLFF
medium-sized	-	TRBV29-1	TRBJ2-7	TGCAGCGTCCTCTGGGGGGGCCACGAGCAGTACTTC	CSVLWGGHEQYF
-	-	TRBV30	TRBJ1-5	TGTGCCTGGAGTGTTTCCCGTACAGGGAGCAATCAGCCCCAGCATTTT	CAWSVSRTGSNQPQHF
-	-	TRBV21-1	TRBJ2-7	TGTGCCAGCTCTGCTAGCGGGGGTATGGTGCAGTACTTC	CASSASGGMVQYF
-	TRBD1	TRBV3-1/TRBV3-2	TRBJ1-2	TGTGCCAGCAGCCACTGGGACAGGGGGCTTAGTGGCTACACCTTC	CASSHWDRGLSGYTF
-	-	TRBV18	TRBJ2-3	TGTGCCAGCTCACCACCGACAGGTGGAGATCGCACAGATACGCAGTATTTT	CASSPPTGGDRTDTQYF
-	TRBD2	TRBV19	TRBJ2-1	TGTGCCAGTAGTACCGCTCGGACTAGCGGTTACAATGAGCAGTTCTTC	CASSTARTSGYNEQFF
-	TRBD1	TRBV3-1/TRBV3-2	TRBJ1-2	TGTGCCAGCAGCCAAGAAAGGACAGGGATCTATGGCTACACCTTC	CASSQERTGIYGYTF
few	TRBD1	TRBV7-8	TRBJ1-2	TGTGCCAGCAGCTTGGGGCAGGGGGTCAGCTATGGCTACACCTTC	CASSLGQGVSYGYTF
-	-	TRBV27	TRBJ1-1	TGTGCCAGCAGCCCACAGGGCGGTGAAGCTTTCTTT	CASSPQGGEAFF
few	-	TRBV5-1	TRBJ2-7	TGCGCCAGCAGCGGGGGACAAATCTACGAGCAGTACTTC	CASSGGQIYEQYF
-	-	TRBV7-9	TRBJ1-1	TGTGCCAGCAGCTTAGCGCTCAGGTCCCTCCTCCCGGACTCTGAAGCTTTCTTT	CASSLALRSLLPDSEAFF
few	-	TRBV19	TRBJ2-5	TGTGCCAGTAGTATCAGGGGGGACTCTCAAGAGACCCAGTACTTC	CASSIRGDSQETQYF
-	TRBD1	TRBV11-3	TRBJ2-3	TGTGCCAGCAGCCGGCAATCGACAGGGCGGCAAGATACGCAGTATTTT	CASSRQSTGRQDTQYF
-	-	TRBV30	TRBJ2-3	TGTGCCTGGAGTGTAGAGGGTAGGACGCAGTATTTT	CAWSVEGRTQYF
-	-	TRBV29-1	TRBJ2-3	TGCAGCGTTGAACGTTCCCCGGGTGTATCTGATGGGGGCCCAGTGCCGCAGTATTTT	CSVERSPGVSDGGPVPQYF
-	TRBD1	TRBV19	TRBJ1-2	TGTGCCAGTAGTATGGGATACAGGGGTGGCTACACCTTC	CASSMGYRGGYTF
-	-	TRBV19	TRBJ1-1	TGTGCCAGTACAAAGCGAGGGCTTGAAGCTTTCTTT	CASTKRGLEAFF
-	TRBD1	TRBV7-9	TRBJ1-2	TGTGCCAGCAGTCGACAGGGCTTTTCGGAGGGCTACACCTTC	CASSRQGFSEGYTF
-	-	TRBV12-3/TRBV12-4	TRBJ1-6	TGTGCCAGCGGGACACCTAATTCACCCCTCCACTTT	CASGTPNSPLHF
-	-	TRBV4-1	TRBJ2-1	TGCGCCAGCAGCCAAGTTGACTTACTCTCCTACAATGAGCAGTTCTTC	CASSQVDLLSYNEQFF
-	-	TRBV5-1	TRBJ2-2	TGCGCCAGCAGCTTGGGGACAACCCAGAACACCGGGGAGCTGTTTTTT	CASSLGTTQNTGELFF
-	TRBD2	TRBV30	TRBJ2-7	TGTGCCTGGAGTGTACATGTTGCGGGGGGGCTCGAGCAGTACTTC	CAWSVHVAGGLEQYF
-	-	TRBV4-1	TRBJ2-7	TGCGCCAGCAGCCAGGCCCCCGGGTCCTCCTACGAGCAGTACTTC	CASSQAPGSSYEQYF
few	TRBD2	TRBV4-1	TRBJ2-3	TGCGCCAGCAGCCATCCCGGGCTAGCGGGGGGTAGCACAGATACGCAGTATTTT	CASSHPGLAGGSTDTQYF
-	-	TRBV7-8	TRBJ1-2	TGTGCCAGCAGCAGTGATCACGGACGGACTTCATATGGCTACACCTTC	CASSSDHGRTSYGYTF
-	-	TRBV14	TRBJ2-7	TGTGCCAGCAGCCAAAGGCCCAGCGGGACAGGTCTATCCTACGAGCAGTACTTC	CASSQRPSGTGLSYEQYF
-	TRBD1	TRBV15	TRBJ2-7	TGTGCCACCAGCCCATATCGGACAGGGAGGTACGAGCAGTACTTC	CATSPYRTGRYEQYF
-	-	TRBV24-1	TRBJ2-3	TGTGCCACCAGTGATGCGGGGCAAACAGATACGCAGTATTTT	CATSDAGQTDTQYF
-	-	TRBV5-1	TRBJ1-1	TGCGCCAGCAGCTTGGCGGGGGGCCCAATGAACACTGAAGCTTTCTTT	CASSLAGGPMNTEAFF
-	TRBD1	TRBV7-9	TRBJ1-2	TGTGCCAGCAGCCCTAGGACAGGGGGAGACTATGGCTACACCTTC	CASSPRTGGDYGYTF
-	-	TRBV3-1/TRBV3-2	TRBJ2-5	TGTGCCAGCAGCCAAGCCACAACCAACAGGGTCCGTGGAGAGACCCAGTACTTC	CASSQATTNRVRGETQYF
-	-	TRBV12-5	TRBJ1-4	TGTGCTAGTGGTTTACGGGGGGCCGAGGGAAAACTGTTTTTT	CASGLRGAEGKLFF
-	-	TRBV29-1	TRBJ1-1	TGCAGCGTTGAAGGGGGGCGGCCGGTAGCTTTCTTT	CSVEGGRPVAFF
few	-	TRBV10-1	TRBJ2-3	TGCGCCAGCAGTGAGTACAGTTCAGATACGCAGTATTTT	CASSEYSSDTQYF
once	-	TRBV3-1/TRBV3-2	TRBJ1-1	TGTGCCAGCAGCCATGCTTGGGAGGGCTTGGACACTGAAGCTTTCTTT	CASSHAWEGLDTEAFF
-	-	TRBV4-1	TRBJ2-1	TGCGCCAGCAGCCAAGTGGCCAATAACAATGAGCAGTTCTTC	CASSQVANNNEQFF
-	TRBD2	TRBV18	TRBJ2-5	TGTGCCAGCCGACGGGGGGACCAAGAGACCCAGTACTTC	CASRRGDQETQYF
-	-	TRBV19	TRBJ1-1	TGTGCCAGTAGTCAGCAGGGTATGAACACTGAAGCTTTCTTT	CASSQQGMNTEAFF
-	TRBD2	TRBV24-1	TRBJ2-3	TGTGCCACCAGTGGGAGGGGAGCGGGGGGCTCGGATACGCAGTATTTT	CATSGRGAGGSDTQYF
-	TRBD1	TRBV14	TRBJ1-1	TGTGCCAGCAGCCAATCCTCAGGGGGCGATGAAGCTTTCTTT	CASSQSSGGDEAFF
-	TRBD1	TRBV19	TRBJ1-3	TGTGCCAGTACCTCCCCGGGACAGGGGTTCGGAAACACCATATATTTT	CASTSPGQGFGNTIYF
-	-	TRBV5-1	TRBJ2-3	TGCGCCAGCAGCTCAGGTGCGGGGCGCACAGATACGCAGTATTTT	CASSSGAGRTDTQYF
-	TRBD2	TRBV6-7	TRBJ2-2	TGTGCACCCGCCGGGCTAGCGGGATTGGGCGGGGAGCTGTTTTTT	CAPAGLAGLGGELFF
-	-	TRBV6-2/TRBV6-3	TRBJ2-7	TGTGCCAGCAGCCCCTTGGGACTTTCGTCCTACGAGCAGTACTTC	CASSPLGLSSYEQYF
few	-	TRBV19	TRBJ1-1	TGTGCCAGTAGGGACGCGGGCGGGGGGAACACTGAAGCTTTCTTT	CASRDAGGGNTEAFF
-	TRBD1	TRBV19	TRBJ2-5	TGTGCCAGTAGTATGGGACAGGGACAAGAGACCCAGTACTTC	CASSMGQGQETQYF
-	TRBD1	TRBV27	TRBJ1-1	TGTGCCAGCAGTTTCGGGACAGCCACTGAAGCTTTCTTT	CASSFGTATEAFF
few	TRBD2	TRBV9	TRBJ2-1	TGTGCCAGCAGCGGAGACCCGGGACTAGCGGGGGGCAATGAGCAGTTCTTC	CASSGDPGLAGGNEQFF
-	-	TRBV9	TRBJ1-2	TGTGCCAGCACATCGGGGGGGAAGGATGGCTACACCTTC	CASTSGGKDGYTF